This T cell receptor beta chain was identified in a study of cytomegalovirus exposure and HLA in healthy donors. CDR3 length: 16 amino acids. CDR1 MNHNY and CDR2 SVGAGI come from the germline V gene (reference sequence). Losses at the gene ends were 3 bases for V and 5 bases for J; bases not matched to a gene: 3. Study results and caveats: An analysis that was carried out later associated 17,000 or so TCR beta sequences with HLA alleles at 0.05 false discovery rate.

This clone has only a few counts. The antigen is undetermined. The PCR used 60 Vbeta and 13 Jbeta primers. The data were produced by immunoSEQ multiplex PCR, yet TCRdb's version contains in-frame clones alone and is incomplete. The data hold around 100,000 clones, with less than 75% observed a single time. The clonotype originates from a man aged 25 to 40 in good health and CMV-seronegative. The source material was PBMCs. The chain combines TRBV6-6 with TRBJ2-1; 14 positions match TRBD2. CDR3 amino acids: CASSYGLAGGNNEQFF. CDR3 DNA: TGTGCCAGCAGTTATGGACTAGCGGGAGGCAACAATGAGCAGTTCTTC.